A selection of T cell receptor beta chains follows, all from one sample in a study of identical twins. In TCRdb, the 5' RACE reads were re-called with MiXCR into one record per CDR3 protein. The sample lists 500,000 to 650,000 distinct CDR3 sequences, around 22% seen once, with around 0.47% in the top ten. These data were likewise used in another study, on yellow fever vaccine responses in identical twins.

What was sequenced was CD4+ T cells sorted from blood. These receptors were taken from a woman in her late teens or twenties in good health. The CDR3 runs from the conserved cysteine through the conserved F or W. The D gene is left open where the match is weak. Size values are once, few and many counts, or a class for expanded clones, and some rows have none.

j_call d_call clone_size v_call cdr3_nt cdr3_aa
TRBJ2-4 . . TRBV7-8 TGTGCCAGCAGCTTAGCCTGGAACAGGGCGACCAAAAACATTCAGTACTTC CASSLAWNRATKNIQYF
TRBJ2-7 . . TRBV6-1 TGTGCCAGCAGAAAAGGCAAGGGGGGCGAGCAGTACTTC CASRKGKGGEQYF
TRBJ1-2 TRBD1 few TRBV12-3/TRBV12-4 TGTGCCAGCAGCCTAACAGGGGTCTACTACACCTTC CASSLTGVYYTF
TRBJ2-1 . few TRBV12-3/TRBV12-4 TGTGCCAGCAGCCTGCTCAGGGTAGCTGAGCAGTTCTTC CASSLLRVAEQFF
TRBJ2-7 . once TRBV4-1 TGCGCCAGCAGCCGGGAGGAAGCCTCAGGGGAGCAGTACTTC CASSREEASGEQYF
TRBJ2-1 TRBD2 . TRBV27 TGTGCCAGCAGTGCGTTACTAGCGGGTGGAATGAGCGAGCAGTTCTTC CASSALLAGGMSEQFF
TRBJ2-3 . few TRBV11-2 TGTGCCAGCAGCTGGGGCCTGACAGCAGATACGCAGTATTTT CASSWGLTADTQYF
TRBJ1-5 TRBD1 . TRBV19 TGTGCCAGTAGCCTCCTAGGACAGGCAAGGCAGCCCCAGCATTTT CASSLLGQARQPQHF
TRBJ1-2 TRBD1 . TRBV20-1 TGCAGTGCTAGGGGACAGGGGAACTATGGCTACACCTTC CSARGQGNYGYTF
TRBJ2-2 . . TRBV5-1 TGCGCCAGCAGCTCCGGACTGCTGGCAGGGGAGCTGTTTTTT CASSSGLLAGELFF
TRBJ2-3 . few TRBV4-1 TGCGCCAGCAGTCAAGTAGTCCTTCCAGATACGCAGTATTTT CASSQVVLPDTQYF
TRBJ2-1 TRBD2 . TRBV7-6 TGTGCCAGCAGCTGGGGGACTAGCGAGCACAATGAGCAGTTCTTC CASSWGTSEHNEQFF
TRBJ2-1 . few TRBV12-3/TRBV12-4 TGTGCCAGCAGTTTTACTCGTGATGAGCAGTTCTTC CASSFTRDEQFF
TRBJ2-1 . few TRBV7-3 TGTGCCAGCAGCCGAGGAGGGTGGAATGAGCAGTTCTTC CASSRGGWNEQFF
TRBJ2-1 TRBD2 few TRBV5-1 TGCGCCAGCAGACTTGGGACTAGCCTCAATGAGCAGTTCTTC CASRLGTSLNEQFF
TRBJ2-5 . . TRBV20-1 TGCAGTGCCTCTAAAGGGAGTGAGACCCAGTACTTC CSASKGSETQYF
TRBJ1-2 TRBD1 few TRBV20-1 TGCAGTGCTAGAGGACAGGGGATGCCTAACTATGGCTACACCTTC CSARGQGMPNYGYTF
TRBJ2-3 . . TRBV3-1 TGTGCCAGCAGCCTCTGGAGGTGGTCAGATACGCAGTATTTT CASSLWRWSDTQYF
TRBJ1-1 TRBD1 . TRBV2 TGTGCCAGCAGGTCCGACAGGGCTGAAGCTTTCTTT CASRSDRAEAFF
TRBJ1-2 . few TRBV15 TGTGCCACCGCAACGGGACGGAACTATGGCTACACCTTC CATATGRNYGYTF
TRBJ2-3 . few TRBV4-2 TGTGCCAGCAGCCAAGCTGGGGGGGGCCGTGATACGCAGTATTTT CASSQAGGGRDTQYF
TRBJ2-2 . few TRBV12-3/TRBV12-4 TGTGCCAGCAGTCCCGGGGACTTCTCCGGGGAGCTGTTTTTT CASSPGDFSGELFF
TRBJ2-1 . few TRBV12-3/TRBV12-4 TGTGCCAGCAGTTTTCATCAGGGAAACAATGAGCAGTTCTTC CASSFHQGNNEQFF
TRBJ2-1 . few TRBV27 TGTGCCAGCCAGGGGGAGGGCTTCTACAATGAGCAGTTCTTC CASQGEGFYNEQFF
TRBJ2-4 TRBD2 . TRBV29-1 TGCAGCGTTGCCCTAGCGGGATTAGCCAAAAACATTCAGTACTTC CSVALAGLAKNIQYF
TRBJ2-3 . few TRBV3-1 TGTGCCAGCACCTACGTTCGGGAAGACACAGATACGCAGTATTTT CASTYVREDTDTQYF
TRBJ1-5 . few TRBV2 TGTGCCAGCAGTATCAGGGCAGGGGAGCAGCCCCAGCATTTT CASSIRAGEQPQHF
TRBJ1-1 TRBD1 . TRBV5-1 TGCGCCAGCAGCCCGGGACAGGCGAACACTGAAGCTTTCTTT CASSPGQANTEAFF
TRBJ1-6 TRBD1 . TRBV6-1 TGTGCCAGCGGAGCGACAGGGACAATTGGCAATTCACCCCTCCACTTT CASGATGTIGNSPLHF
TRBJ2-2 TRBD1 . TRBV12-3/TRBV12-4 TGTGCCAGCAGATACAGGGGCCTGAACACCGGGGAGCTGTTTTTT CASRYRGLNTGELFF
TRBJ2-3 . . TRBV5-1 TGCGCCAGCAGCCCAGGGGAGTTTCACACAGATACGCAGTATTTT CASSPGEFHTDTQYF